Below, 20 T cell receptor beta chains from the same sample are listed, as sequenced in a study of T cell responses to AZD1222 COVID-19 vaccine. TCRdb's copy holds only in-frame clones and misses some; the assay was immunoSEQ multiplex PCR. The sample holds around 140,000 clones, more than 85% seen once. Specimen: peripheral blood, collected 28 days after the second AZD1222 dose. The receptor set was obtained from an adult who received the AZD1222 COVID-19 vaccine.

This chain uses TRBV6-2 or TRBV6-3 with TRBJ2-6, with D perhaps assigned TRBD1 or TRBD2 (5 bases each). V was pared by 0 bases and J by 4 bases, with 13 bases between. Germline V CDR1 and CDR2: MNHEY, SVGEGT. There are 17 residues in the CDR3. CDR3 in DNA: TGTGCCAGCAGTTACTCGTATTCCGGGGCGGGGGCCAACGTCCTGACTTTC. Translated: CASSYSYSGAGANVLTF.

The chain carries TRBV19 and TRBJ2-1; D possibly corresponds to TRBD1 (5 bases). Trimming shortened V by 1 base and J by 0 bases, and 10 bases separated the two germline ends. Germline V gene lookup returns CDR1 LNHDA and CDR2 SQIVND (reference sequence). This CDR3 region has 16 residues. The chain's CDR3 is CASSIVGATSYNEQFF. As DNA, the CDR3 is TGTGCCAGTAGTATAGTAGGGGCTACCTCCTACAATGAGCAGTTCTTC.

The J gene is TRBJ1-2, the V gene TRBV5-4; D gene uncertain. This CDR3 has 12 residues. Germline-derived CDR1 and CDR2 are SGHNT and YYREEE (reference sequence). The germline V and J ends were trimmed by 0 bases and 7 bases, with 7 bases remaining between them. The CDR3 sequence is CASSLVASGYTF. The CDR3 DNA sequence: TGTGCCAGCAGCTTGGTGGCGAGTGGCTACACCTTC.

The chain has TRBV7-2 and TRBJ1-3; D call uncertain. This CDR3 has 16 residues. V lost 3 bases, J lost 1 base, and 13 bases lay in between. Germline V gene lookup returns CDR1 SGHTA and CDR2 FQGNSA. CDR3 residues: CASSFVAGASGNTIYF. The CDR3 DNA is TGTGCCAGCAGCTTCGTTGCAGGTGCTTCTGGAAACACCATATATTTT.

CDR3 region: CASSYPGGVNEQFF. The CDR3 coding sequence is TGTGCCAGCAGTTATCCTGGAGGAGTCAATGAGCAGTTCTTC. V usage is TRBV6-5 and J usage is TRBJ2-1, with a weak D call TRBD2 (5 bases). The V and J ends lost 3 bases and 6 bases respectively, with 12 bases between them. Looked up from germline, CDR1 is MNHEY and CDR2 is SVGAGI. The CDR3 length is 14 residues.

The V call is TRBV6-2 or TRBV6-3, the J call TRBJ1-3, with a tentative D call TRBD1 (6 bases). Trimming removed 2 bases at V and 0 bases at J, with 8 bases between. Germline V gene data show CDR1 as MNHEY and CDR2 as SVGEGT. The CDR3 extends over 15 amino acids. CDR3 DNA sequence: TGTGCCAGCAGTTACGGACAGATCTCTGGAAACACCATATATTTT. Its translation: CASSYGQISGNTIYF.

Only one count was recorded for this clone. J is TRBJ1-4 and V is TRBV12-3 or TRBV12-4, with D tentatively TRBD1 (5 bases). This CDR3 contains 13 residues. V was clipped by 8 bases and J by 8 bases, with 15 bases between them. The CDR3 spells CASLKLGDEKLFF. CDR3 bases: TGTGCCAGCCTAAAGCTCGGGGACGAAAAACTGTTTTTT.

The chain combines TRBV6-5 with TRBJ2-5; D may be TRBD2 (6 bases). Germline values: CDR1 MNHEY, CDR2 SVGAGI. This CDR3 contains 14 residues. V gave up 0 bases and J gave up 1 base, with 6 bases separating them. The CDR3 DNA sequence: TGTGCCAGCAGTTACTCGGGGGGCCAAGAGACCCAGTACTTC. Its translation is CASSYSGGQETQYF.

V usage is TRBV20-1 and J usage is TRBJ1-1; the D is unclear. The length of the CDR3 is 11 residues. V lost 6 bases and J lost 6, with 11 bases in between. CDR1 is DFQATT, CDR2 SNEGSKA, per germline (reference sequence). The CDR3 protein is CSARRASEAFF. CDR3 coding DNA: TGCAGTGCACGAAGGGCATCTGAAGCTTTCTTT.

The chain links TRBV9 to TRBJ2-5, with 11 bases identical to TRBD2. Germline assignment: CDR1 SGDLS and CDR2 YYNGEE. The V gene end was trimmed by 2 bases and the J gene end by 5 bases; junction bases not matched to a gene: 5. CDR3 length: 15 amino acids. The CDR3 loop is CASSVRGTSGETQYF. CDR3 sequence (DNA): TGTGCCAGCAGCGTGAGGGGGACTAGCGGCGAGACCCAGTACTTC.

CDR3 in amino acids: CASSVETSGSGETQYF. The CDR3 DNA follows: TGTGCCAGCAGCGTAGAGACTAGCGGGAGTGGTGAGACCCAGTACTTC. The gene calls are TRBV9 and TRBJ2-5; TRBD2 agrees at 12 bases. Germline CDR1 and CDR2: SGDLS and YYNGEE. V shed 0 bases, J shed 5 bases, and the junction held 5 bases outside the gene matches. The CDR3 totals 16 residues.

The chain carries TRBV28 and TRBJ1-1; TRBD1 agrees at 9 bases. Germline V gene data show CDR1 as MDHEN and CDR2 as SYDVKM. Germline trimming cut 6 bases from V and 5 bases from J; bases unmatched to any gene: 4. The CDR3 extends over 13 amino acids. CDR3 nucleotides: TGTGCCAGCAGCGGGACAGGGAGAACTGAAGCTTTCTTT. Protein product: CASSGTGRTEAFF.

This sequence joins TRBV7-9 and TRBJ1-2; unclear D gene. CDR1 SEHNR and CDR2 FQNEAQ come from the germline V gene (reference sequence). This CDR3 contains 16 residues. V lost 2 bases and J 3 bases, leaving 16 bases between the germline ends. CDR3 amino acids: CASSLWPTRGDYGYTF. The CDR3 region has the DNA TGTGCCAGCAGCTTATGGCCCACACGGGGAGACTATGGCTACACCTTC.

V usage is TRBV19 and J usage is TRBJ1-6; D may be TRBD1 (5 bases). Germline CDR1 reads LNHDA; CDR2 reads SQIVND (reference sequence). Trimming pared 5 bases from V and 8 bases from J, leaving 13 bases between. CDR3 length: 14 amino acids. CDR3 protein: CASSWIRADSPLHF. CDR3 DNA: TGTGCCAGTAGTTGGATCAGGGCGGATTCACCCCTCCACTTT.

The chain joins TRBV9 to TRBJ1-6; 7 bases line up with TRBD1. Germline V lookup: CDR1 SGDLS, CDR2 YYNGEE. The junction had 5 bases not matched to a gene; V was cut back by 0 bases and J by 8 bases. This CDR3 comprises 15 residues. CDR3 amino acids: CASSVAGGEYSPLHF. CDR3 DNA sequence: TGTGCCAGCAGCGTAGCAGGGGGAGAATATTCACCCCTCCACTTT.

The V and J genes are TRBV7-8 and TRBJ2-5; D is uncertain. The CDR3 spans 12 residues. Germline V gene data show CDR1 as SGHVS and CDR2 as FQNEAQ. V lost 5 bases and J lost 5, with 9 bases in between. CDR3 bases: TGTGCCAGCAGCCCTTATGGGGAGACCCAGTACTTC. It specifies CASSPYGETQYF.

V is TRBV7-9 and J is TRBJ2-1; 9 bases align to TRBD1. The germline CDR1 and CDR2 sequences are SEHNR and FQNEAQ (reference sequence). V lost 5 bases, J lost 8 bases, and 10 bases stayed unmatched. The CDR3 is made up of 15 amino acids. CDR3 protein: CASSAGDRAGDEQFF. The CDR3 bases are TGTGCCAGCAGCGCCGGGGACAGGGCAGGCGATGAGCAGTTCTTC.

The V call is TRBV6-6, the J call TRBJ1-2; 8 bases align to TRBD1. This CDR3 has 14 residues. Germline CDR1 MNHNY, CDR2 SVGAGI (reference sequence). V was pared by 0 bases and J by 6 bases, with 3 bases of the junction left unmatched. This chain's CDR3 is CASSYSQGAHGYTF. The CDR3 region has the DNA TGTGCCAGCAGTTACTCGCAGGGGGCCCATGGCTACACCTTC.

The genes are TRBV19 and TRBJ2-2; 7 bases are shared with TRBD1. The CDR3 contains 14 residues. Germline V lookup: CDR1 LNHDA, CDR2 SQIVND (reference sequence). The junction had 5 bases not matched to a gene; V was cut back by 5 bases and J by 5 bases. Written as DNA, the CDR3 is TGTGCCAGTAGTCATCGGGACAGAACCGGGGAGCTGTTTTTT. Protein product: CASSHRDRTGELFF. The variable domain in full, with the rest retrieved from reference TRBV19 and TRBJ2-2, is DGGITQSPKYLFRKEGQNVTLSCEQNLNHDAMYWYRQDPGQGLRLIYYSQIVNDFQKGDIAEGYSVSREKKESFPLTVTSAQKNPTAFYLCASSHRDRTGELFFGEGSRLTVL.

The rearrangement joins TRBV18 to TRBJ1-6; 7 positions match TRBD1. The CDR3 runs 17 residues. After removal of 3 bases from V and 0 bases from J, the junction contained 5 bases not matched to a gene. Germline values: CDR1 KGHSH, CDR2 LQKENI. The CDR3 reads CASSPWDSVSYNSPLHF. The CDR3 nucleotides are TGTGCCAGCTCACCTTGGGACAGCGTCTCCTATAATTCACCCCTCCACTTT.